This TCR beta chain is drawn from a study of control samples from healthy donors and cancer patients. Only one count was recorded for this clone. Assay used: immunoSEQ multiplex PCR; TCRdb lists only in-frame clones, some missing. The sample has about 100,000 clones; roughly 84% are singletons. Trimming shortened V by 0 bases and J by 3 bases, and 9 bases separated the two germline ends. This CDR3 is built from 14 residues. Germline values: CDR1 SGHNT, CDR2 YYREEE (reference sequence). The chain has TRBV5-4 and TRBJ1-2; D possibly corresponds to TRBD1 (5 bases). Sequences were obtained from blood. The receptor was isolated from a woman between 45 and 65 years old in good health. This CDR3 reads CASSLALGDYGYTF. The CDR3 DNA reads as TGTGCCAGCAGCTTGGCCTTGGGGGACTATGGCTACACCTTC.